What follows are 25 T cell receptor beta chains derived from one specimen sequenced in a study of T cells in Graves' hyperthyroidism and ophthalmopathy. From RNA transcripts, TCR beta CDR3 regions were amplified. The study used the HTBI primer set for a first-round RT-PCR of the TCR CDR3. TCRdb reprocessed the multiplex PCR reads via MiXCR and lists one record per CDR3 protein. The sample includes about 600,000 distinct CDR3 sequences, around 15% of them seen just once. The sequenced sample consisted of blood. Receptor source: a woman in her thirties or forties with Graves' ophthalmopathy.

This clonotype was observed many times. The chain carries TRBV20-1 and TRBJ2-3; D remains unclear. There are 14 residues in the CDR3. CDR1 and CDR2 from the germline V gene are DFQATT and SNEGSKA (reference sequence). The V end was cut by 4 bases, the J end by 0 bases, with 11 bases between. The CDR3 sequence is CSANENPSTDTQYF. The CDR3 DNA is TGCAGTGCTAACGAGAACCCTAGCACAGATACGCAGTATTTT.

This clonotype came up many times. V is TRBV11-2 and J is TRBJ2-5, with D possibly matching TRBD1 (5 bases). CDR1 is SGHAT, CDR2 FQNNGV, per germline. The CDR3 loop spans 13 amino acids. Trimming left V 3 bases short and J 5 bases short, with 10 bases between. CDR3 loop: CASSLAGWETQYF. The CDR3 DNA sequence: TGTGCCAGCAGCTTGGCAGGGTGGGAGACCCAGTACTTC.

This clonotype showed up many times. The V and J genes are TRBV7-2 and TRBJ2-7; the match to TRBD1 covers 8 bases. CDR1 is SGHTA, CDR2 FQGNSA, per germline. The trim removed 5 bases at V and 7 bases at J, leaving 10 bases unmatched. The CDR3 totals 14 residues. The CDR3 bases are TGTGCCAGCAGCCCAGACAGGGGAAGGGGTGAGCAGTACTTC. It specifies CASSPDRGRGEQYF.

The sample holds many counts of this clonotype. This chain links TRBV7-9 with TRBJ2-1, with D possibly TRBD2 on 6 matching bases. Between the trimmed V and J ends, which lost 3 bases and 5 bases, there was a span of 8 bases. The CDR3 is 13 residues long. Germline V gene sequence: CDR1 SEHNR, CDR2 FQNEAQ (reference sequence). This CDR3 is CASSFRLDNEQFF. In DNA form, the CDR3 reads TGTGCCAGCAGCTTTCGACTAGACAATGAGCAGTTCTTC. The full variable domain, rest sourced from reference TRBV7-9 and TRBJ2-1, is DTGVSQNPRHKITKRGQNVTFRCDPISEHNRLYWYRQTLGQGPEFLTYFQNEAQLEKSRLLSDRFSAERPKGSFSTLEIQRTEQGDSAMYLCASSFRLDNEQFFGPGTRLTVL.

In this sample, this clonotype turned up many times. The V gene is TRBV2, the J gene TRBJ1-5, with D possibly TRBD1 on 6 matching bases. The CDR3 covers 14 residues. V was clipped by 6 bases and J by 3 bases, with 12 bases between them. CDR1 and CDR2 (germline): SNHLY, FYNNEI. CDR3 in amino acids: CASRRGGNNQPQHF. CDR3 DNA sequence: TGTGCCAGCAGGAGGGGGGGGAACAATCAGCCCCAGCATTTT.

The rearrangement joins TRBV10-3 to TRBJ1-5; possibly TRBD1 for D (6 bases). V was trimmed by 3 bases and J by 7 bases, leaving 19 bases between them. The CDR3 consists of 16 residues. Germline CDR1 and CDR2: ENHRY and SYGVKD. Here the CDR3 reads CAISDAGEGFWQPQHF. CDR3 nucleotide sequence: TGTGCCATCAGTGACGCAGGGGAAGGGTTCTGGCAGCCCCAGCATTTT.

This chain uses TRBV6-4 with TRBJ1-1, with D possibly being TRBD1 (5 bases). Germline CDR1 is MRHNA and CDR2 is SNTAGT. This CDR3 contains 13 residues. Deletions cut 6 bases from V and 1 base from J, with 9 bases between. The CDR3 here is CASSMTENTEAFF. Written as DNA, the CDR3 is TGTGCCAGCAGCATGACAGAGAACACTGAAGCTTTCTTT.

The table lists this clonotype with many counts. This chain links TRBV6-5 with TRBJ2-7; 8 positions match TRBD1. This CDR3 comprises 15 residues. J was trimmed by 6 bases and V by 0 bases; bases with no gene match: 7. Germline assignment: CDR1 MNHEY and CDR2 SVGAGI. CDR3 DNA sequence: TGTGCCAGCAGTTACTCGAACAGGGGGGTCTCCGAGCAGTACTTC. Protein: CASSYSNRGVSEQYF.

This clonotype was observed at least ten times. The V gene is TRBV18, the J gene TRBJ1-5; D remains unclear. Germline CDR1 KGHSH, CDR2 LQKENI. The length of the CDR3 is 13 residues. Trimming removed 4 bases at V and 5 bases at J, with 9 bases between. CDR3 loop: CASSRVEDQPQHF. The CDR3 nucleotides read TGTGCCAGCTCACGTGTGGAAGATCAGCCCCAGCATTTT.

This rearrangement joins TRBV15 to TRBJ1-1; 7 nucleotides line up with TRBD1. After removal of 5 bases from V and 5 bases from J, the junction contained 5 bases not matched to a gene. Germline V gene sequence: CDR1 LNHNV, CDR2 YYDKDF (reference sequence). The CDR3 loop spans 13 amino acids. As DNA, the CDR3 is TGTGCCACCAGCTTGGACAGGTATACTGAAGCTTTCTTT. It is translated as CATSLDRYTEAFF.

This clonotype has a count of ten or more. J is TRBJ2-7 and V is TRBV5-1; 11 nucleotides align to TRBD2. Germline V gene data show CDR1 as SGHRS and CDR2 as YFSETQ. The CDR3 loop spans 15 amino acids. J gave up 6 bases and V 6 bases, and 11 bases lay outside the gene matches. The CDR3 region is CASTSLAGDRREQYF. The DNA for the CDR3 is TGCGCCAGCACCTCACTAGCGGGAGATCGACGCGAGCAGTACTTC.

This clonotype has a handful of counts. The rearrangement uses TRBV15 and TRBJ1-1, with D unresolved. The CDR3 has 12 residues. V lost 6 bases to trimming and J lost 1 base, with 6 bases between them. CDR1 and CDR2 from the germline V gene are LNHNV and YYDKDF (reference sequence). CDR3 nucleotide sequence: TGTGCCACCAGTGCCCAGAACACTGAAGCTTTCTTT. Protein sequence: CATSAQNTEAFF.

There are many counts of this clonotype. The chain has TRBV5-8 and TRBJ1-2; 7 bases align to TRBD1. CDR1 SGHTS and CDR2 YDEGEE come from the germline V gene. There are 14 residues in the CDR3. V lost 1 base to trimming and J lost 5 bases; unmatched junction nucleotides: 5. CDR3 amino acids: CASSLKGQRYGYTF. The CDR3 coding sequence is TGTGCCAGCAGCTTGAAGGGACAGAGATATGGCTACACCTTC. The complete variable domain, with remaining parts taken from reference TRBV5-8 and TRBJ1-2, reads EAGVTQSPTHLIKTRGQQATLRCSPISGHTSVYWYQQALGLGLQFLLWYDEGEERNRGNFPPRFSGRQFPNYSSELNVNALELEDSALYLCASSLKGQRYGYTFGSGTRLTVV.

This clonotype was counted between two and nine times. The chain's CDR3 is CSALAHGLAGGPDTQYF. In DNA, the CDR3 is TGCAGTGCTCTGGCCCACGGACTAGCGGGGGGGCCAGATACGCAGTATTTT. The gene calls are TRBV20-1 and TRBJ2-3, with 15 positions matching TRBD2. The CDR3 spans 17 residues. Germline values: CDR1 DFQATT, CDR2 SNEGSKA (reference sequence). J was trimmed by 4 bases and V by 5 bases; bases with no gene match: 10.

This clonotype appeared many times. This chain connects TRBV2 to TRBJ2-1, with TRBD1 matching over 12 bases. The CDR3 length is 17 residues. CDR1 and CDR2 from the germline V gene are SNHLY and FYNNEI. Unmatched junction bases numbered 12, after V lost 7 bases and J lost 5 bases. In DNA form, the CDR3 reads TGTGCCAGCACCTACACACCGGGACAGGGGGCCCACAATGAGCAGTTCTTC. Protein: CASTYTPGQGAHNEQFF.

The chain is built from TRBV29-1 and TRBJ2-2, with 7 bases lining up with TRBD1. The CDR3 extends over 14 amino acids. V was pared by 4 bases and J by 0 bases, with 2 bases of the junction left unmatched. CDR1 SQVTM and CDR2 ANQGSEA come from the germline V gene. The CDR3 sequence: CSVAGQTNTGELFF. CDR3 bases: TGCAGCGTTGCGGGACAGACGAACACCGGGGAGCTGTTTTTT.

This clonotype was seen repeatedly, ten times or more. The chain employs TRBV15 and TRBJ2-7, with a possible D match to TRBD1 (6 bases). V lost 1 base and J 7 bases, leaving 14 bases between the germline ends. From germline, CDR1 is LNHNV and CDR2 YYDKDF (reference sequence). This CDR3 contains 14 residues. CDR3: CATSRVSGAREQYF. For the CDR3, the DNA is TGTGCCACCAGCAGAGTTTCAGGGGCCAGGGAGCAGTACTTC.

This clonotype has at least ten counts. The chain uses TRBV5-1 and TRBJ2-1, with 10 bases aligning to TRBD2. Looked up from germline, CDR1 is SGHRS and CDR2 is YFSETQ. V was pared by 1 base and J by 6 bases, with 4 bases of the junction left unmatched. CDR3 length: 15 residues. CDR3 amino acids: CASSLSSGGLNEQFF. The CDR3 coding sequence is TGCGCCAGCAGCTTGTCTAGCGGGGGACTCAATGAGCAGTTCTTC.

This clonotype showed up just a few times. The chain combines TRBV29-1 with TRBJ2-5; D not resolved. Germline V gene data show CDR1 as SQVTM and CDR2 as ANQGSEA. The V gene lost 1 base and the J gene lost 4 bases, with 7 bases spanning the gap. The CDR3 has 12 residues. CDR3: CSVEGEGETQYF. The CDR3 nucleotides read TGCAGCGTTGAAGGGGAAGGAGAGACCCAGTACTTC.

Regarding this clonotype: One end of the junction fails to match germline, which may point to a read error. V is TRBV11-2 and J is TRBJ2-2; 12 bases fit TRBD2. The CDR3 is 17 residues long. Germline CDR1 reads SGHAT; CDR2 reads FQNNGV. The CDR3, as DNA: TGCGCCAGCAGCCAGGCCCCCCTAGCGGGAGGGCCCGGGGAGCTGTTTTTT. Translating gives CASSQAPLAGGPGELFF.

The V call is TRBV7-9, the J call TRBJ2-7; tentatively, D is TRBD1 (7 bases). This CDR3 is 18 amino acids long. Germline assignment: CDR1 SEHNR and CDR2 FQNEAQ (reference sequence). Trimming stripped 5 bases from V and 5 bases from J, with 28 bases between. The DNA for the CDR3 is TGTGCCAGCAGCCCCGGGAGAGTTCAGACAGGGAGAGAGGACGAGCAGTACTTC. Its translation: CASSPGRVQTGREDEQYF.

Turning to this clonotype: A much larger clone differs by one base, so this may be a read error. This rearrangement joins TRBV20-1 to TRBJ2-7, with D perhaps matching TRBD2 (5 bases). The J call could be wrong; TRBJ2-1 is a better fit for the DNA end. Germline-derived CDR1 and CDR2 are DFQATT and SNEGSKA (reference sequence). This CDR3 has 14 amino acids. This CDR3 is CSADLSGKSYEQFF. CDR3 nucleotide sequence: TGCAGTGCTGATCTTTCCGGGAAGTCCTACGAGCAGTTCTTC.

In its sample, this clonotype was seen many times. CDR3: CASSLTRAPADTQYF. For the CDR3, the DNA is TGTGCCAGCAGTCTAACTAGGGCCCCGGCAGATACGCAGTATTTT. The J gene is TRBJ2-3, the V gene TRBV27, with D perhaps TRBD2 (5 bases). This CDR3 region has 15 residues. Trimming stripped 5 bases from V and 4 bases from J, with 16 bases between. Germline-derived CDR1 and CDR2 are MNHEY and SMNVEV (reference sequence).

This clonotype has ten or more counts. The V gene is TRBV20-1, the J gene TRBJ2-7; 11 positions match TRBD2. This CDR3 comprises 14 residues. Trimming cost V 4 bases and J 7 bases; bases outside gene matches: 9. CDR1 and CDR2 (germline): DFQATT, SNEGSKA (reference sequence). DNA for the CDR3: TGCAGTGCTAATAGCGGGAGGGTCTTGGGAGAGCAGTACTTC. It is translated as CSANSGRVLGEQYF.

This clonotype occurred a few times. The V gene is TRBV5-1, the J gene TRBJ2-3; 14 bases map to TRBD2. Germline V gives CDR1 SGHRS, CDR2 YFSETQ. This CDR3 comprises 20 residues. With V trimmed by 4 bases and J by 2 bases, 15 bases remained unmatched. DNA for the CDR3: TGCGCCAGCAGCAGAGCAACAGGGACTAGCGGGAGTTGGTCCACAGATACGCAGTATTTT. Encoded protein: CASSRATGTSGSWSTDTQYF.